This TCR beta chain appears in the sequencing data of a study of cytomegalovirus exposure and HLA in healthy donors. Notes on the study in general: Being indistinguishable, some V segments were excluded, TRBV6-2 and TRBV6-3 among them. In terms of immune exposure information, only CMV serostatus was available. TCR beta V- and J-gene trimming, according to a later analysis, was linked to a missense DCLRE1C variant. A later analysis showed TCR association rates differing by HLA locus, peaking at DRB1 and lowest at HLA-C.

CDR1 SGHDN and CDR2 FVKESK come from the germline V gene. The CDR3 consists of 14 residues. V lost 0 bases to trimming and J lost 12 bases; unmatched junction nucleotides: 8. A multiplex PCR was run with 60 Vbeta primers and 13 Jbeta primers. This table comes from immunoSEQ multiplex PCR, and its TCRdb copy is limited to in-frame clones, with some not included. In the table there are more than 95,000 clones, roughly 9.1% of which are singletons. About this clone: No antigen is known for it.

Sequencing was performed on PBMCs. This rearrangement joins TRBV14 to TRBJ2-1, with 7 bases that match TRBD2. The clonotype originates from a man aged 40-55 years in good health and CMV-seropositive. The CDR3: CASSQDRAERGQFF. DNA for the CDR3: TGTGCCAGCAGCCAAGATAGGGCGGAGCGGGGGCAGTTCTTC.